The rows below give T cell receptor beta chains drawn from one sample of a study of T cells after posttransplantation cyclophosphamide. Method: immunoSEQ multiplex PCR; TCRdb's copy keeps in-frame clones and lacks some. In total the sample includes some 43,000 clones, none of them seen once. What was sequenced was PBMCs. These receptors were collected from a man aged 40-55 years in good health, CMV-negative, and a related stem cell transplant donor. Both conserved end residues are part of each CDR3. The D gene is left open where the match is weak. The size field reads once, few or many counts, or a class when the clone is expanded.

d_gene | j_gene | v_gene | abundance | CDR3nt | CDR3aa
TRBD2 | TRBJ2-7 | TRBV28 | many | TGTGCCAGCACCGAGACTAGCGGCTACGAGCAGTACTTC | CASTETSGYEQYF
. | TRBJ2-5 | TRBV6-5 | many | TGTGCCACCAGTCCGGGGCAAGAGACCCAGTACTTC | CATSPGQETQYF
TRBD1 | TRBJ2-7 | TRBV25-1 | many | TGTGCCAGCAGTGAATCTCTACAACTGGACAGGACTTCCTACGAGCAGTACTTC | CASSESLQLDRTSYEQYF
. | TRBJ2-5 | TRBV28 | few | TGTGCCAGCAGTTTGACAGGCGCCGGCTGGACCCAGTACTTC | CASSLTGAGWTQYF
TRBD1 | TRBJ1-4 | TRBV2 | many | TGTGCCAGCAGTGGAACGACAGGGCTGAGCGGAAAACTGTTTTTT | CASSGTTGLSGKLFF
TRBD1 | TRBJ1-2 | TRBV30 | many | TGTGCCTGGAGTGCCGGGACAGGGAGAGGCTACACCTTC | CAWSAGTGRGYTF
TRBD2 | TRBJ2-3 | TRBV10-3 | many | TGTGCCATCAGTGAGTCCGCAGCGGGGGGAGATACGCAGTATTTT | CAISESAAGGDTQYF
. | TRBJ2-1 | TRBV7-9 | many | TGTGCCAGCAGCTTAGCGGGAGGCTCCAATGAGCAGTTCTTC | CASSLAGGSNEQFF
TRBD1 | TRBJ2-1 | TRBV27 | many | TGTGCCAGCAGTACCCAGGGACAGGTGGGCTACAATGAGCAGTTCTTC | CASSTQGQVGYNEQFF
TRBD1 | TRBJ1-1 | TRBV30 | many | TGTGCCTGGATAGGCCAGGGACAGGGTATGAACACTGAAGCTTTCTTT | CAWIGQGQGMNTEAFF
. | TRBJ1-1 | TRBV10-3 | many | TGTGCCATCAATGAGGGCAACACTGAAGCTTTCTTT | CAINEGNTEAFF
. | TRBJ2-7 | TRBV2 | many | TGTGCCAGCGGGGACCTAGCGAACTCCTACGAGCAGTACTTC | CASGDLANSYEQYF
TRBD2 | TRBJ2-1 | TRBV7-8 | many | TGTGCCAGCAGCTTAGTACGCCTAGCGGGAGACAATGAGCAGTTCTTC | CASSLVRLAGDNEQFF
TRBD1 | TRBJ2-2 | TRBV5-4 | many | TGTGCCAGCAGCCAGGACAGGGGAATCACCGGGGAGCTGTTTTTT | CASSQDRGITGELFF
TRBD1 | TRBJ1-5 | TRBV5-6 | many | TGTGCCAGCAGCTTGAGGACAGGCTGGAGCAATCAGCCCCAGCATTTT | CASSLRTGWSNQPQHF
. | TRBJ1-5 | TRBV19 | many | TGTGCCAGTAAAGTGGGGACCGGGACCGCGGGAGGTCAGCCCCAGCATTTT | CASKVGTGTAGGQPQHF
. | TRBJ1-2 | TRBV11-3 | many | TGTGCCAGCAGCCCTGGGAACAGGGACTATGGCTACACCTTC | CASSPGNRDYGYTF
TRBD2 | TRBJ2-1 | TRBV28 | many | TGTGCCAGCAGTGGTTCGGGACTAGCGGGAGGGCCCACGATTTACAATGAGCAGTTCTTC | CASSGSGLAGGPTIYNEQFF
. | TRBJ1-4 | TRBV5-1 | many | TGCGCCAGCAGCACCGAAGGGGTCGACGAAAAACTGTTTTTT | CASSTEGVDEKLFF
. | TRBJ1-2 | TRBV9 | many | TGTGCCAGCAGCGTAGTACCAGGGCGCACCAATGGCTACACCTTC | CASSVVPGRTNGYTF
. | TRBJ2-6 | TRBV15 | many | TGTGCCACCAGCGAGCGAGACTCTGGGGCCAACGTCCTGACTTTC | CATSERDSGANVLTF
. | TRBJ2-7 | TRBV7-2 | many | TGTGCCAGCAGCCCCCGGAGTTACGAGCAGTACTTC | CASSPRSYEQYF
TRBD1 | TRBJ2-1 | TRBV4-1 | many | TGCGCCAGCAGCCTTCTCCGGGACAGCTACAATGAGCAGTTCTTC | CASSLLRDSYNEQFF
TRBD2 | TRBJ2-7 | TRBV27 | many | TGTGCCAGCACCCTGCGGGAGGGGGGCGAGCAGTACTTC | CASTLREGGEQYF
TRBD2 | TRBJ2-5 | TRBV5-6 | many | TGTGCCAGCAGCTTGCGGGGGGTAGAGACCCAGTACTTC | CASSLRGVETQYF
TRBD1 | TRBJ1-2 | TRBV7-9 | many | TGTGCCAGCAGCTTGGACAGGGTTAAAGGCTACACCTTC | CASSLDRVKGYTF
. | TRBJ1-1 | TRBV6-5 | few | TGTGCCAGCAGGAGGACAGCTTCCGGCACTGAAGCTTTCTTT | CASRRTASGTEAFF
. | TRBJ1-2 | TRBV9 | many | TGTGCCAGCAGCGTAGGCAACACAGACTATGGCTACACCTTC | CASSVGNTDYGYTF
. | TRBJ1-1 | TRBV10-1 | many | TGCGCCAGCAGTGGAGGTGCAGGGGTTGAAGCTTTCTTT | CASSGGAGVEAFF